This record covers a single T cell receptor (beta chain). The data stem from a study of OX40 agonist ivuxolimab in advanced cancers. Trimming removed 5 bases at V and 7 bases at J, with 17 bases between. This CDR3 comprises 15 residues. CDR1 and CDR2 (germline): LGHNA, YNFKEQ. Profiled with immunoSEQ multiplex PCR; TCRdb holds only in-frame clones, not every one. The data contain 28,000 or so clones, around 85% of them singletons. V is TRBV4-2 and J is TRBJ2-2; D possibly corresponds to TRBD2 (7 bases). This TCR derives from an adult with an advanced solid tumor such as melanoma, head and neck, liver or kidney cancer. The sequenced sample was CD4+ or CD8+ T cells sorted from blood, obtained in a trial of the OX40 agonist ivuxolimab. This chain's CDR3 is CASSLGGGLHGELFF. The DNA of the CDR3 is TGTGCCAGCAGCTTAGGGGGAGGGCTGCACGGGGAGCTGTTTTTT.